Sequencing of this TCR beta chain was carried out in a study of cytomegalovirus exposure and HLA in healthy donors. Vbeta (60) and Jbeta (13) primers were used in the PCR. The repertoire was sequenced with immunoSEQ multiplex PCR; TCRdb's copy has only in-frame clones and lacks some. The sample records fewer than 200,000 clones, around 90% being singletons. The junction had 5 bases not matched to a gene; V was cut back by 8 bases and J by 7 bases. Germline CDR1 and CDR2: MDHEN and SYDVKM. The CDR3 is 13 amino acids. Sequencing was carried out using PBMCs. The clonotype originates from a boy between 2 and 10 years old in good health and CMV-seronegative. This chain uses TRBV28 with TRBJ1-6; 7 bases line up with TRBD1. This CDR3 is CASRDSLNSPLHF. CDR3 nucleotide sequence: TGTGCCAGCCGGGACAGCCTGAATTCACCCCTCCACTTT.